The rows below give T cell receptor beta chains drawn from one sample of a study of human T cells and chemical hapten exposure. MiXCR was run by TCRdb on the RACE reads, yielding one entry per CDR3 protein. The repertoire holds around 56,000 distinct CDR3 sequences, with more than 8% as singletons. Sample: whole blood, taken in connection with sensitization to the hapten diphenylcyclopropenone (DPC). Receptor source: a man aged 35-49 years with alopecia areata. Some clones in this sample may be carry-over from other donors' samples. Both conserved end residues are part of each CDR3. D genes are given only for firm matches. Size is stated for part of the rows, as once, few or many counts, or as a class when the clone is expanded.

clone size,V gene,D gene,J gene,CDR3 length,CDR3 protein,CDR3 DNA
.,TRBV20-1,TRBD1,TRBJ1-1,14,CSARGADRGTEAFF,TGCAGTGCTAGAGGAGCGGACAGGGGCACTGAAGCTTTCTTT
many,TRBV28,TRBD1,TRBJ1-1,15,CASSLTGTGGTEAFF,TGTGCCAGCAGTTTAACCGGGACAGGGGGAACTGAAGCTTTCTTT
many,TRBV12-3/TRBV12-4,.,TRBJ1-6,14,CASSSYRAKSPLHF,TGTGCCAGCAGTTCCTACAGGGCTAAATCACCCCTCCACTTT
.,TRBV28,.,TRBJ1-4,13,CASYSTTNEKLFF,TGTGCCAGTTATAGCACAACTAATGAAAAACTGTTTTTT
few,TRBV28,TRBD1,TRBJ2-7,13,CASTGQGAREQYF,TGTGCCAGCACTGGACAGGGGGCGCGAGAGCAGTACTTC
few,TRBV28,.,TRBJ2-7,11,CASSTPGRQYF,TGTGCCAGCAGTACCCCGGGGAGGCAGTACTTC
many,TRBV7-6,TRBD1,TRBJ2-2,14,CASNQGVNTGELFF,TGTGCCAGCAATCAGGGGGTGAACACCGGGGAGCTGTTTTTT
.,TRBV20-1,.,TRBJ2-1,14,CSAPPRGSYNEQFF,TGCAGTGCGCCACCCCGGGGCTCCTACAATGAGCAGTTCTTC
many,TRBV6-5,.,TRBJ2-7,11,CASSSGSEQYF,TGTGCCAGCAGTTCCGGGTCCGAGCAGTACTTC
few,TRBV29-1,TRBD2,TRBJ2-1,14,CSVGLAGGTNEQFF,TGCAGCGTTGGCCTAGCGGGAGGAACCAATGAGCAGTTCTTC
.,TRBV7-6,.,TRBJ2-1,19,CASSYLVASSVVLYNEQFF,TGTGCCAGCAGCTATTTAGTGGCCTCCTCCGTAGTGCTATACAATGAGCAGTTCTTC
many,TRBV21-1,.,TRBJ2-2,17,CASSKRLTQDDTGELFF,TGTGCCAGCAGCAAACGCCTTACACAGGACGACACCGGGGAGCTGTTTTTT
many,TRBV5-4,.,TRBJ2-5,15,CASSHQGRAGETQYF,TGTGCCAGCAGCCACCAGGGGAGGGCCGGAGAGACCCAGTACTTC
.,TRBV29-1,.,TRBJ2-2,15,CSVDTGIANTGELFF,TGCAGCGTTGATACCGGGATCGCGAACACCGGGGAGCTGTTTTTT
few,TRBV20-1,TRBD2,TRBJ2-1,16,CSARGASSGTYNEQFF,TGCAGTGCTAGAGGGGCGTCTAGCGGGACCTACAATGAGCAGTTCTTC
.,TRBV7-9,.,TRBJ1-4,14,CASSPHATNEKLFF,TGTGCCAGCAGCCCACACGCAACTAATGAAAAACTGTTTTTT
few,TRBV6-7,TRBD1,TRBJ2-2,15,CASSPGTVNTGELFF,TGTGCCAGCAGTCCTGGGACAGTAAACACCGGGGAGCTGTTTTTT
.,TRBV28,TRBD1,TRBJ1-1,15,CASSTSGTGGTEAFF,TGTGCCAGCAGCACATCCGGGACAGGGGGCACTGAAGCTTTCTTT
few,TRBV19,.,TRBJ2-3,17,CASSILGPGQSTDTQYF,TGTGCCAGTAGTATCTTGGGGCCCGGACAAAGCACAGATACGCAGTATTTT
few,TRBV15,.,TRBJ2-5,11,CATSRAETQYF,TGTGCCACCAGCAGAGCAGAGACCCAGTACTTC
once,TRBV3-1,.,TRBJ2-3,15,CASSQSPLSTDTQYF,TGTGCCAGCAGCCAGAGCCCCCTTAGCACAGATACGCAGTATTTT
few,TRBV28,.,TRBJ2-7,14,CASSFRGIRKEQYF,TGTGCCAGCAGTTTTAGGGGAATAAGGAAGGAGCAGTACTTC
many,TRBV20-1,.,TRBJ1-5,15,CSAREGRYSNQPQHF,TGCAGTGCTAGAGAGGGACGGTATAGCAATCAGCCCCAGCATTTT
few,TRBV13,.,TRBJ2-7,14,CASSLVRGMGEQYF,TGTGCCAGCAGCTTAGTGCGGGGAATGGGCGAGCAGTACTTC
many,TRBV4-2,TRBD2,TRBJ2-2,17,CASSPHRAGGYTGELFF,TGTGCCAGCAGCCCCCATCGGGCGGGAGGTTACACCGGGGAGCTGTTTTTT
many,TRBV7-3,.,TRBJ1-2,14,CASSPGGVFNGYTF,TGTGCCAGCAGCCCCGGCGGGGTTTTTAATGGCTACACCTTC
many,TRBV24-1,.,TRBJ1-5,17,CATSERIGEKSNQPQHF,TGTGCCACCAGTGAAAGGATCGGGGAGAAAAGCAATCAGCCCCAGCATTTT
many,TRBV28,.,TRBJ2-7,13,CASRRGEQGEQYF,TGTGCCAGCAGGCGGGGCGAACAGGGCGAGCAGTACTTC
many,TRBV28,.,TRBJ1-1,11,CASNLDSEAFF,TGTGCCAGCAATCTTGACAGTGAAGCTTTCTTT
few,TRBV24-1,.,TRBJ2-2,15,CATSDFGGGTGELFF,TGTGCCACCAGTGATTTTGGAGGGGGCACCGGGGAGCTGTTTTTT
few,TRBV11-2,.,TRBJ2-7,14,CASSLQRRSYEQYF,TGTGCCAGCAGCTTACAGAGGCGGTCCTACGAGCAGTACTTC
.,TRBV20-1,TRBD1,TRBJ2-2,14,CSTLDRGRTGELFF,TGCAGTACTCTTGACAGGGGGCGAACCGGGGAGCTGTTTTTT
.,TRBV30,.,TRBJ2-4,11,CAWGAKNIQYF,TGTGCCTGGGGGGCTAAAAACATTCAGTACTTC
few,TRBV7-8,.,TRBJ1-4,15,CASSSRDGTEKKLFF,TGTGCCAGCAGCTCCCGGGACGGAACAGAGAAAAAACTGTTTTTT
many,TRBV9,.,TRBJ2-4,14,CASSVGGTGNIQYF,TGTGCCAGCAGCGTAGGAGGAACAGGGAACATTCAGTACTTC
.,TRBV7-2,.,TRBJ2-2,12,CASNDGTGELFF,TGTGCCAGCAACGATGGGACCGGGGAGCTGTTTTTT
.,TRBV20-1,TRBD2,TRBJ2-7,14,CSARDGEGFYEQYF,TGCAGTGCTAGAGATGGGGAGGGGTTCTACGAGCAGTACTTC
many,TRBV27,.,TRBJ2-3,13,CASSAVWGPTQYF,TGTGCCAGCAGTGCGGTTTGGGGGCCCACGCAGTATTTT
few,TRBV20-1,TRBD1,TRBJ2-7,14,CSARGKTGSYEQYF,TGCAGTGCTAGAGGAAAGACAGGGTCCTACGAGCAGTACTTC
many,TRBV7-9,.,TRBJ2-5,16,CASSLGRVQAQETQYF,TGTGCCAGCAGCTTAGGGAGGGTGCAGGCACAAGAGACCCAGTACTTC
.,TRBV2,TRBD2,TRBJ2-5,14,CASTSGRAQETQYF,TGTGCCAGCACTAGCGGGAGGGCCCAAGAGACCCAGTACTTC
few,TRBV3-1,.,TRBJ2-7,13,CASSQVRAYEQYF,TGTGCCAGCAGCCAAGTACGAGCCTACGAGCAGTACTTC
.,TRBV28,.,TRBJ1-4,13,CASRGGGNEKLFF,TGTGCCAGCAGGGGAGGGGGAAACGAAAAACTGTTTTTT
many,TRBV25-1,.,TRBJ1-1,13,CASRDSLNTEAFF,TGTGCCAGCCGCGACAGCCTGAACACTGAAGCTTTCTTT
.,TRBV28,.,TRBJ2-3,12,CASRTRSVAQYF,TGTGCCAGCAGGACAAGGTCGGTTGCGCAGTATTTT